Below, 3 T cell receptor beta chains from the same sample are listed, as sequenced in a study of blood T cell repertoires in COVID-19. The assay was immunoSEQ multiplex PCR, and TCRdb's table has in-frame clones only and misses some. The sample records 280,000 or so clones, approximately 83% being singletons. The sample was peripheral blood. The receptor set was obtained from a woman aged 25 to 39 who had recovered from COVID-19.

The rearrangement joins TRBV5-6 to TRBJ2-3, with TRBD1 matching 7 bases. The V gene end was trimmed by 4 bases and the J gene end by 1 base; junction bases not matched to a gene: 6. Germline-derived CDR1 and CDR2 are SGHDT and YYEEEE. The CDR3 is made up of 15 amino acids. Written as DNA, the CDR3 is TGTGCCAGCAGCGCCACCACAGGGGGCACAGATACGCAGTATTTT. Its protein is CASSATTGGTDTQYF.

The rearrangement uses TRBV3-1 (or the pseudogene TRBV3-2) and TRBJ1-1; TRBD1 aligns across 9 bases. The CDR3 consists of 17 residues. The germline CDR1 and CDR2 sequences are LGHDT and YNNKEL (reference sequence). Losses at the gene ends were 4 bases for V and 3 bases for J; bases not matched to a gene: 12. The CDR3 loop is CASSPPSGQGLDTEAFF. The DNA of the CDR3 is TGTGCCAGCAGCCCACCATCGGGACAGGGCCTTGACACTGAAGCTTTCTTT.

The CDR3 sequence is CASSLDLAGLTYNEQFF. The CDR3 nucleotides read TGTGCCAGCAGCTTAGATCTAGCGGGCCTCACCTACAATGAGCAGTTCTTC. The V call is TRBV7-2, the J call TRBJ2-1; TRBD2 agrees at 8 bases. This CDR3 is 17 amino acids long. The trim removed 1 base at V and 2 bases at J, leaving 7 bases unmatched. Germline assignment: CDR1 SGHTA and CDR2 FQGNSA.